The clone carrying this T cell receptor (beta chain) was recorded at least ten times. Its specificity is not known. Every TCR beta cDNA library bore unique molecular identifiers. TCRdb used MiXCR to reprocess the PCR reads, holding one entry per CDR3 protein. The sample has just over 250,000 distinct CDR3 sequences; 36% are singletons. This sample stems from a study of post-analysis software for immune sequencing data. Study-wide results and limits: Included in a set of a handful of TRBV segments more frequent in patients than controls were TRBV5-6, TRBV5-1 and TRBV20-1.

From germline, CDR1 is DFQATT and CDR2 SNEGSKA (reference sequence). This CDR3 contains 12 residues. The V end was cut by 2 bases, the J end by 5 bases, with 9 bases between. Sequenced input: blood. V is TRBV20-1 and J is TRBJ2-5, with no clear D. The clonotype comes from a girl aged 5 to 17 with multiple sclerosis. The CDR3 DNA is TGCAGTGCTAGATCGAATATGGAGACCCAGTACTTC. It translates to CSARSNMETQYF.